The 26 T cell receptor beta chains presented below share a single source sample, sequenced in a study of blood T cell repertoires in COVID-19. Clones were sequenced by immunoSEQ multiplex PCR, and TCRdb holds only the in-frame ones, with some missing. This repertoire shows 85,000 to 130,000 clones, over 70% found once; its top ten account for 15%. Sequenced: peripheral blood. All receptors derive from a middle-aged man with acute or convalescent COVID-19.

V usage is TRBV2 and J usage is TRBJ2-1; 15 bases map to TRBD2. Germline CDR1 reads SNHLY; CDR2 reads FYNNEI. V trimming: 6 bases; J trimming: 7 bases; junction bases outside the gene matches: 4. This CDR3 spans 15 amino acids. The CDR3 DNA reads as TGTGCCAGCAGCCCCGGGACTAGCGGGAGGAATGAGCAGTTCTTC. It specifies CASSPGTSGRNEQFF.

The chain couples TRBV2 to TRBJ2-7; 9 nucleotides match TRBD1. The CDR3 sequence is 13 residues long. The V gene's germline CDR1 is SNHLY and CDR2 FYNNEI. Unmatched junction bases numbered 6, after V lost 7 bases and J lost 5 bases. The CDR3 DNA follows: TGTGCCAGCAATCGGGACAGGGTTGACGAGCAGTACTTC. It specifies CASNRDRVDEQYF.

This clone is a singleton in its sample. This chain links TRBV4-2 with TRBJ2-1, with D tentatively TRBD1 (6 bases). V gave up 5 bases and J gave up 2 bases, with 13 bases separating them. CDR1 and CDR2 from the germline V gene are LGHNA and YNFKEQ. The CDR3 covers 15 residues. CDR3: CASSDSRDTYNEQFF. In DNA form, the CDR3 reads TGTGCCAGCAGCGACTCCCGGGACACCTACAATGAGCAGTTCTTC.

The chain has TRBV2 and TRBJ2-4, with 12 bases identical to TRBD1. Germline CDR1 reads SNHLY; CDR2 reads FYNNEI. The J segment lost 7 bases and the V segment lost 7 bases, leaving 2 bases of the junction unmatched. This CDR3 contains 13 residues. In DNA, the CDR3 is TGTGCCAGCACCGGGACAGGGGGCAACATTCAGTACTTC. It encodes CASTGTGGNIQYF. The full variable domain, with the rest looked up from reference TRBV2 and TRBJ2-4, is EPEVTQTPSHQVTQMGQEVILRCVPISNHLYFYWYRQILGQKVEFLVSFYNNEISEKSEIFDDQFSVERPDGSNFTLKIRSTKLEDSAMYFCASTGTGGNIQYFGAGTRLSVL.

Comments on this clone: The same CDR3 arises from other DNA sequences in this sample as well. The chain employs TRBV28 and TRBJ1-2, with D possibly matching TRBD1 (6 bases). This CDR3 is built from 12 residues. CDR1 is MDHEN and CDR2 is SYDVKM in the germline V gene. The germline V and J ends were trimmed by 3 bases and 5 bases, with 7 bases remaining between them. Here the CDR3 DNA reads TGTGCCAGCAGTTTGCAGGGGTATGGCTACACCTTC. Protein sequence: CASSLQGYGYTF.

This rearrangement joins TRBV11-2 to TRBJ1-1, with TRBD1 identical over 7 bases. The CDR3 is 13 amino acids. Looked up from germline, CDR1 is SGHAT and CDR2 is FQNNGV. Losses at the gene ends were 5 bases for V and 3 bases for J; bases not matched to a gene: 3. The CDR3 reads CASSEGADTEAFF. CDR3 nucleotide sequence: TGTGCCAGCAGCGAGGGGGCCGACACTGAAGCTTTCTTT.

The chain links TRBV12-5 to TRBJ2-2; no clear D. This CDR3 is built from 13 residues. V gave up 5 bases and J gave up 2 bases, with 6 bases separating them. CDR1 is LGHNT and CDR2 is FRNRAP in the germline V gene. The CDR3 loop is CASGPTNTGELFF. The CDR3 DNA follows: TGTGCTAGTGGTCCCACAAACACCGGGGAGCTGTTTTTT.

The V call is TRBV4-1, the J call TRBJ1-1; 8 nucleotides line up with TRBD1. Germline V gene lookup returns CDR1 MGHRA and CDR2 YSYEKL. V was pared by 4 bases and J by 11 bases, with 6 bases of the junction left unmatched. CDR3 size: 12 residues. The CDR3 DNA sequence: TGCGCCAGCAGCCGAGGACAGGGCTATGCTTTCTTT. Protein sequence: CASSRGQGYAFF.

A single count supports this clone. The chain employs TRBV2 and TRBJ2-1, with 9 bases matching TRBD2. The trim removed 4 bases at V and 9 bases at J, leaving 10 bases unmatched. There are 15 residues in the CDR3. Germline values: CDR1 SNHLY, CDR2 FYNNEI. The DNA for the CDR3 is TGTGCCAGCAGTGTATCTAGCGGGGCCCGCAGTGAGCAGTTCTTC. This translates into CASSVSSGARSEQFF. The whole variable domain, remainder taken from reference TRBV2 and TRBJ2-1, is EPEVTQTPSHQVTQMGQEVILRCVPISNHLYFYWYRQILGQKVEFLVSFYNNEISEKSEIFDDQFSVERPDGSNFTLKIRSTKLEDSAMYFCASSVSSGARSEQFFGPGTRLTVL.

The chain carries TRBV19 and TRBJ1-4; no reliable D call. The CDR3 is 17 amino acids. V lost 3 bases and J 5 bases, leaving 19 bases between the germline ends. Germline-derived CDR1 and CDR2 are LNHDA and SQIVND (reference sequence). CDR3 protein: CASSIDHVGRGNEKLFF. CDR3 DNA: TGTGCCAGTAGTATTGATCACGTGGGTCGAGGGAATGAAAAACTGTTTTTT. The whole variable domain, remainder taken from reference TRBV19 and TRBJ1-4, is DGGITQSPKYLFRKEGQNVTLSCEQNLNHDAMYWYRQDPGQGLRLIYYSQIVNDFQKGDIAEGYSVSREKKESFPLTVTSAQKNPTAFYLCASSIDHVGRGNEKLFFGSGTQLSVL.

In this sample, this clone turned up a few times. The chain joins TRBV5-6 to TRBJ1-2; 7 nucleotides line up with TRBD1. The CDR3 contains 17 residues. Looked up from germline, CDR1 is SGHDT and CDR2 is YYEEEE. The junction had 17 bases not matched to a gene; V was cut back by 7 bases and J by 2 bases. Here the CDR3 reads CASRTWGPTGINYGYTF. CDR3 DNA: TGTGCCAGCCGAACTTGGGGGCCGACAGGGATCAACTATGGCTACACCTTC.

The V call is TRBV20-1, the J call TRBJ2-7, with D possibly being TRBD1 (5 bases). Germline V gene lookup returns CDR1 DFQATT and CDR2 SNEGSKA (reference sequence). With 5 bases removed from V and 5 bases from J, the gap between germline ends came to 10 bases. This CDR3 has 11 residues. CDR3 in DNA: TGCAGTGCTGCCAGGGTGGACGAGCAGTACTTC. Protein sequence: CSAARVDEQYF.

CDR3 nucleotides: TGCAGCGTTGTACAGGGAGATCATGGCTACACCTTC. It specifies CSVVQGDHGYTF. The gene calls are TRBV29-1 and TRBJ1-2, with D perhaps TRBD1 (6 bases). The V and J ends lost 4 bases and 6 bases respectively, with 12 bases between them. Germline CDR1 is SQVTM and CDR2 is ANQGSEA. CDR3 size: 12 residues.

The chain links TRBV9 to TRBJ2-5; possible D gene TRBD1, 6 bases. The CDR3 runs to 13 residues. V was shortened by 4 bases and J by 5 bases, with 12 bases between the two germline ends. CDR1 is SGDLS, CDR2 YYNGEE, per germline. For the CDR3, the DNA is TGTGCCAGCAGCCCTCCTAGGGGGGAGACCCAGTACTTC. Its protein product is CASSPPRGETQYF.

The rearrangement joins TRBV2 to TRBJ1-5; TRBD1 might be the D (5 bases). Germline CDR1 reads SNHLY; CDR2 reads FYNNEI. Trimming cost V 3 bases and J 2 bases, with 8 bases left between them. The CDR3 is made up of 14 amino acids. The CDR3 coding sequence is TGTGCCAGCAGTGACAGGGTGGGCAATCAGCCCCAGCATTTT. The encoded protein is CASSDRVGNQPQHF. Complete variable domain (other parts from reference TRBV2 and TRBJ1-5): EPEVTQTPSHQVTQMGQEVILRCVPISNHLYFYWYRQILGQKVEFLVSFYNNEISEKSEIFDDQFSVERPDGSNFTLKIRSTKLEDSAMYFCASSDRVGNQPQHFGDGTRLSIL.

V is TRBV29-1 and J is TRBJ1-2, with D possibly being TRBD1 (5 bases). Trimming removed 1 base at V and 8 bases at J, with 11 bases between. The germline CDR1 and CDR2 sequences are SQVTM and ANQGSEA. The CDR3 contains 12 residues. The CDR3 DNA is TGCAGCGTTGAAGGGGGCGCCGGGGGCTACACCTTC. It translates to CSVEGGAGGYTF.

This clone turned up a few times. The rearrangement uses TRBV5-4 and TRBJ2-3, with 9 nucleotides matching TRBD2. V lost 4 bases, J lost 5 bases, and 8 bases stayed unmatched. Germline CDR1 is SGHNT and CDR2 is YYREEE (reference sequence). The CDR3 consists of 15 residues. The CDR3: CASSPSGGRGDTQYF. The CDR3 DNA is TGTGCCAGCAGCCCGTCGGGCGGGAGGGGAGATACGCAGTATTTT.

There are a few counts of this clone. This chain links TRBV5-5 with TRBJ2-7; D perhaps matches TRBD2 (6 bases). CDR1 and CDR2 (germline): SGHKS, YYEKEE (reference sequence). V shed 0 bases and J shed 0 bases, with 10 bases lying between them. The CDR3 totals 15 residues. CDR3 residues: CASSLVAGTSYEQYF. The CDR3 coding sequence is TGTGCCAGCAGCTTGGTCGCGGGGACCTCCTACGAGCAGTACTTC.

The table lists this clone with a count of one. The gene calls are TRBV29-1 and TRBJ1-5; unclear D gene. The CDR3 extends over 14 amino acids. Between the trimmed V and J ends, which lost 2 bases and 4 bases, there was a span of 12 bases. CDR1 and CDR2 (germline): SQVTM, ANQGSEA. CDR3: CSVERRHPNQPQHF. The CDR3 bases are TGCAGCGTTGAACGGCGGCACCCAAATCAGCCCCAGCATTTT.

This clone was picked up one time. CDR3 sequence: CASSRRGWEQYF. Written as DNA, the CDR3 is TGTGCCAGCAGCCGCAGGGGATGGGAGCAGTACTTC. The chain employs TRBV11-3 and TRBJ2-7; a possible D gene is TRBD1 (6 bases). CDR3 length: 12 residues. The V gene lost 5 bases and the J gene lost 7 bases, with 12 bases spanning the gap. Germline V gene sequence: CDR1 SGHNT, CDR2 YENEEA.

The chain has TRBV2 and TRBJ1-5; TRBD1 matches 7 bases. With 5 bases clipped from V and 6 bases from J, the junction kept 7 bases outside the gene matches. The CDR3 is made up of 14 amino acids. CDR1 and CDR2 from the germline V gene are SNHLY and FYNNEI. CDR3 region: CASSPAGGGQPQHF. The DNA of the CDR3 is TGTGCCAGCAGTCCCGCAGGGGGAGGTCAGCCCCAGCATTTT. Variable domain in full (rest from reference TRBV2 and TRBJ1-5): EPEVTQTPSHQVTQMGQEVILRCVPISNHLYFYWYRQILGQKVEFLVSFYNNEISEKSEIFDDQFSVERPDGSNFTLKIRSTKLEDSAMYFCASSPAGGGQPQHFGDGTRLSIL.

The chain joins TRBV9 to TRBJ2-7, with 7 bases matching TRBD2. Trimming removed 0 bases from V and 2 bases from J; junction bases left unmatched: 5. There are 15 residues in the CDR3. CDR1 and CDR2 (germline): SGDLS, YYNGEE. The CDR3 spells CASSVGASGAYEQYF. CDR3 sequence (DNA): TGTGCCAGCAGCGTAGGGGCTAGCGGCGCCTACGAGCAGTACTTC.

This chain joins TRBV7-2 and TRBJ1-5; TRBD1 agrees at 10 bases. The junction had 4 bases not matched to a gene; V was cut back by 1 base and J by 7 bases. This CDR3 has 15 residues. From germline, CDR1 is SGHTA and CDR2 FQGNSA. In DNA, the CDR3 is TGTGCCAGCAGCTTAGTTGGGACAGGGGACCAGCCCCAGCATTTT. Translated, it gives CASSLVGTGDQPQHF.

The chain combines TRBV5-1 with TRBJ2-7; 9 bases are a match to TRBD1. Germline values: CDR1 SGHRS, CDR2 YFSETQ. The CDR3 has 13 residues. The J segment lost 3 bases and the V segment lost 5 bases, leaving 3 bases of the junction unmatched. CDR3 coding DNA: TGCGCCAGCAGATCGACAGGGGGCTACGAGCAGTACTTC. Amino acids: CASRSTGGYEQYF.

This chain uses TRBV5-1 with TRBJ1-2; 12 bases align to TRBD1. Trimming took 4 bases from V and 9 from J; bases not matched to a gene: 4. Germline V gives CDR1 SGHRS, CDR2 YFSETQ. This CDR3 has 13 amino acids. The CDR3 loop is CASSPGTGGSYTF. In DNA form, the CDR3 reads TGCGCCAGCAGCCCCGGGACAGGGGGCAGCTACACCTTC.

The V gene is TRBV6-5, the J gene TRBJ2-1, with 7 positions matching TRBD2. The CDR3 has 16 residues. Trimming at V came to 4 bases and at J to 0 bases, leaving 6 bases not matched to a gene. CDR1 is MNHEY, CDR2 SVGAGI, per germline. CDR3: CASSSLASSSYNEQFF. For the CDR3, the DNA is TGTGCCAGCAGTTCACTAGCGAGTAGCTCCTACAATGAGCAGTTCTTC.